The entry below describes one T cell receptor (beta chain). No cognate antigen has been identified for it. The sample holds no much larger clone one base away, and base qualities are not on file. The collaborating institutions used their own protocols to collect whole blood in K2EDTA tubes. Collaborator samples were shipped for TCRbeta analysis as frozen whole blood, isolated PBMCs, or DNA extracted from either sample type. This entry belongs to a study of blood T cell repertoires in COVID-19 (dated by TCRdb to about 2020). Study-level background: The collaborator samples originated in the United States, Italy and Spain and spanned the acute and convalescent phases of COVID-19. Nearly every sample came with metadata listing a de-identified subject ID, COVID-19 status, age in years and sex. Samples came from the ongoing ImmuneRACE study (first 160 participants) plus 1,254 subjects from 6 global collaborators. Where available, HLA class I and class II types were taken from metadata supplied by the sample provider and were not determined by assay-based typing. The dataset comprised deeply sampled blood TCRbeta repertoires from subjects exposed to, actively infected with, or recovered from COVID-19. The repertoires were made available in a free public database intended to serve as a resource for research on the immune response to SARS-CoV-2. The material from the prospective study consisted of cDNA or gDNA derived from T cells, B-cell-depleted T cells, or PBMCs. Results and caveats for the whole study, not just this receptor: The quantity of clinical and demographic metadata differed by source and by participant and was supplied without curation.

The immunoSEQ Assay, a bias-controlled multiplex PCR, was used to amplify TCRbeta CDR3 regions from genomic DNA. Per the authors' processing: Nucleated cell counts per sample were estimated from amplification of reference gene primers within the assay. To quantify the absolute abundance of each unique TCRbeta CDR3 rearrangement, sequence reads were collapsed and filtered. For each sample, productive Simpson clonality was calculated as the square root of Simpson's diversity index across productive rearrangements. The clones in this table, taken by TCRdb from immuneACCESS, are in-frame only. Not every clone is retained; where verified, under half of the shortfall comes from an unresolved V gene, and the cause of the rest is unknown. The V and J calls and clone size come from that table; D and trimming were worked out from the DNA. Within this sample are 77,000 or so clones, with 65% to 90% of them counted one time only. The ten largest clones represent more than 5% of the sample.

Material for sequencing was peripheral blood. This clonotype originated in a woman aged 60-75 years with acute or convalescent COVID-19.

The CDR3 sequence is CAIRSGDQPQHF. The bases read TGTGCCATCCGATCCGGGGATCAGCCCCAGCATTTT. Recombination linked TRBV10-3 to TRBJ1-5; the D gene identity is not certain. The germline ends are 10 bases apart after V is trimmed by 8 bases and J by 5 bases. From cysteine to phenylalanine, the CDR3 is 12 amino acids long. The kept DNA is CDR3 alone, 36 bases in frame from the first base. The germline V gene provides CDR1 ENHRY and CDR2 SYGVKD.